This TCR beta chain originates from a study of cytomegalovirus exposure and HLA in healthy donors. Amplification used 60 Vbeta primers and 13 Jbeta primers. Assay used: immunoSEQ multiplex PCR; TCRdb lists only in-frame clones, some missing. This table holds around 200,000 clones, 75% to 90% found once. This clone has just a few counts. The CDR3 loop spans 15 amino acids. Germline V gene sequence: CDR1 MNHEY, CDR2 SVGAGI. V dropped 6 bases and J dropped 0; count of bases not matched to a gene: 4. The chain employs TRBV6-5 and TRBJ1-5; 8 nucleotides line up with TRBD1. Material for sequencing was PBMCs. This sequence was found in a boy aged 5-17 years in good health and CMV-seronegative. The CDR3 sequence is CASSLTGDSNQPQHF. The CDR3, as DNA: TGTGCCAGCAGCCTGACAGGGGATAGCAATCAGCCCCAGCATTTT.